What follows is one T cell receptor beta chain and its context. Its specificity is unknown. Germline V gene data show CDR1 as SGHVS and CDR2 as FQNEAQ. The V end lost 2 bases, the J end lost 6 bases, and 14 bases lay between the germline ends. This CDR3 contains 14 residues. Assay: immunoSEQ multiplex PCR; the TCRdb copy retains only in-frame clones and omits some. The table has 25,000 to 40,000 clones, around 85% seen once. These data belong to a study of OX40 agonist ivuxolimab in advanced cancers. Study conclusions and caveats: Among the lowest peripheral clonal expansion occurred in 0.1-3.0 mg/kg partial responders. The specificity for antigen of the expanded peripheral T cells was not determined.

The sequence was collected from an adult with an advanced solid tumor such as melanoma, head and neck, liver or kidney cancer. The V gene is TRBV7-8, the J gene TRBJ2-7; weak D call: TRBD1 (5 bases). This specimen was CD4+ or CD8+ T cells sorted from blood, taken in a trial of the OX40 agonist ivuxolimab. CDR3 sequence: CASSLTSGKGEQYF. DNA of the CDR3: TGTGCCAGCAGCTTAACGTCAGGGAAAGGCGAGCAGTACTTC.